The 30 T cell receptor beta chains reported below all come from one sample, sequenced in a study of blood T cells in healthy people across ages. Primed by a sample-barcoded 5' primer and a J-beta primer mix, a second PCR proceeded for 7 to 11 cycles. TCRdb recomputed calls from the 5' RACE reads with MiXCR, one row per CDR3 protein. This sample has some 760,000 distinct CDR3 sequences, with roughly 25% found just once. These same records also appear under a second study, on T cells of mothers and their children.

The sequencing sample was made of blood. These receptors originate from a boy aged 5-17 years in good health.

V gene TRBV7-8 combines with J gene TRBJ2-3; D not certain. V dropped 0 bases and J dropped 0 bases, with 7 bases sitting between them. The CDR3 contains 15 residues. Germline V gives CDR1 SGHVS, CDR2 FQNEAQ. The CDR3 loop is CASSLASYSTDTQYF. The CDR3 coding sequence is TGTGCCAGCAGCTTAGCTAGCTATAGCACAGATACGCAGTATTTT.

This clonotype was counted at least ten times. The chain employs TRBV9 and TRBJ2-1, with D unresolved. The V end lost 1 base, the J end lost 0 bases, and 8 bases lay between the germline ends. CDR3 length: 15 amino acids. Germline V gene lookup returns CDR1 SGDLS and CDR2 YYNGEE. Here the CDR3 reads CASSVSPSSYNEQFF. DNA for the CDR3: TGTGCCAGCAGCGTATCCCCCAGCTCCTACAATGAGCAGTTCTTC.

This clonotype turned up a few times. The chain links TRBV12-3 or TRBV12-4 to TRBJ2-1; tentative D call: TRBD2 (5 bases). V was clipped by 7 bases and J by 10 bases, with 11 bases between them. The CDR3 is 11 amino acids. For the CDR3, the DNA is TGTGCCAGCATGTGGGGAGCGGAGCAGTTCTTC. Translated, it gives CASMWGAEQFF.

The gene calls are TRBV6-5 and TRBJ1-1, with TRBD1 identical over 8 bases. Trimming at V came to 2 bases and at J to 5 bases, leaving 1 base not matched to a gene. The germline CDR1 and CDR2 sequences are MNHEY and SVGAGI. The CDR3 consists of 13 residues. CDR3 amino acids: CASSYDRGTEAFF. For the CDR3, the DNA is TGTGCCAGCAGTTACGACAGGGGAACTGAAGCTTTCTTT.

This clonotype was observed a handful of times. The chain joins TRBV9 to TRBJ2-1, with D perhaps TRBD2 (5 bases). The last part of the DNA fits TRBJ2-7 better; the J call may be wrong. The CDR3 is 13 residues long. Germline V gene data show CDR1 as SGDLS and CDR2 as YYNGEE. In DNA form, the CDR3 reads TGTGCCAGCAGCGTAGCTACGGACTCAGAGCAGTACTTC. Its translation: CASSVATDSEQYF.

This clonotype has only a few counts. Relative to the germline gene, one junction end is altered; a read error may explain this. This rearrangement joins TRBV7-9 to TRBJ2-7, with TRBD2 matching 13 bases. The CDR3 spans 17 residues. Germline V gene lookup returns CDR1 SEHNR and CDR2 FQNEAQ (reference sequence). The CDR3 sequence: CAGSPPRTSGRAYEQYF. Here the CDR3 DNA reads TGTGCCGGCAGCCCCCCACGAACTAGCGGGAGGGCCTACGAGCAGTACTTC.

In its sample, this clonotype was seen a few times. The chain combines TRBV12-3 or TRBV12-4 with TRBJ2-7; 8 bases map to TRBD2. Near its end, the DNA agrees better with TRBJ2-1, so the J call may be wrong. The CDR3 contains 14 residues. CDR3 protein: CASSSGTRANEQFF. The CDR3 DNA reads as TGTGCCAGCAGTTCCGGGACTAGGGCGAATGAGCAGTTCTTC.

The J gene is TRBJ2-3, the V gene TRBV6-5; no definite D call. The V end was cut by 6 bases, the J end by 6 bases, with 19 bases between. The germline CDR1 and CDR2 sequences are MNHEY and SVGAGI. This CDR3 contains 15 residues. In DNA form, the CDR3 reads TGTGCCAGCAGACCTCCAATAGGGTTGATGGATACGCAGTATTTT. It specifies CASRPPIGLMDTQYF.

This clonotype was seen more than once but under ten times. The rearrangement joins TRBV2 to TRBJ2-5; TRBD1 agrees at 10 bases. The CDR3 is 16 residues long. From germline, CDR1 is SNHLY and CDR2 FYNNEI. J gave up 4 bases and V 3 bases, and 8 bases lay outside the gene matches. The CDR3 protein is CASSDVGDRGRETQYF. CDR3 nucleotides: TGTGCCAGCAGTGACGTTGGGGACAGGGGACGAGAGACCCAGTACTTC.

This rearrangement joins TRBV29-1 to TRBJ1-2; 9 bases align to TRBD1. V was clipped by 7 bases and J by 1 base; unmatched bases: 10. CDR1 is SQVTM, CDR2 ANQGSEA, per germline. This CDR3 contains 15 residues. The CDR3 region has the DNA TGCAGCGCGGGCCCGGACAGGGGATTTAACTATGGCTACACCTTC. As protein: CSAGPDRGFNYGYTF.

The rearrangement links TRBV29-1 to TRBJ2-5; 7 bases fit TRBD1. The DNA end is more similar to TRBJ2-7, so the J call may be wrong. The CDR3 is 13 amino acids. The V gene's germline CDR1 is SQVTM and CDR2 ANQGSEA. CDR3 sequence reads: CSVGTVNSYEQYF. The CDR3 bases are TGCAGCGTCGGGACAGTTAATTCCTACGAGCAGTACTTC.

With respect to this clonotype: Germline and junction disagree at one end, which may indicate a read error. The V call is TRBV15, the J call TRBJ2-3; 9 nucleotides agree with TRBD2. This CDR3 contains 19 residues. Germline V gene lookup returns CDR1 LNHNV and CDR2 YYDKDF (reference sequence). CDR3 nucleotides: TGTGCCACCAGCAGAGACGTATTTTTGACTAGCGGTCCCACAGGTACGCAGTATTTT. Amino acids: CATSRDVFLTSGPTGTQYF.

The chain is built from TRBV5-1 and TRBJ1-1, with 8 bases that match TRBD1. Germline V lookup: CDR1 SGHRS, CDR2 YFSETQ. The V and J ends lost 4 bases and 8 bases, in that order; junction bases with no gene match: 19. This CDR3 contains 17 residues. CDR3 in DNA: TGCGCCAGCAGCCCTAACTCGGAGGACAGGGCTCTTCCAGAAGCTTTCTTT. This sequence encodes CASSPNSEDRALPEAFF. Variable domain in full (rest from reference TRBV5-1 and TRBJ1-1): KAGVTQTPRYLIKTRGQQVTLSCSPISGHRSVSWYQQTPGQGLQFLFEYFSETQRNKGNFPGRFSGRQFSNSRSEMNVSTLELGDSALYLCASSPNSEDRALPEAFFGQGTRLTVV.

This clonotype was seen more than once but under ten times. V gene TRBV12-3 or TRBV12-4 combines with J gene TRBJ2-1, with 8 bases aligning to TRBD1. This CDR3 comprises 16 residues. V lost 3 bases, J lost 8 bases, and 12 bases stayed unmatched. The CDR3 coding sequence is TGTGCCAGCAGTTTCCCATCGGGACAGGTTCCCGATGAGCAGTTCTTC. This codes for CASSFPSGQVPDEQFF.

This clonotype was counted a few times. V gene TRBV5-1 combines with J gene TRBJ1-3; 9 bases map to TRBD1. The germline CDR1 and CDR2 sequences are SGHRS and YFSETQ. V lost 1 base, J lost 2 bases, and 4 bases stayed unmatched. The length of the CDR3 is 16 residues. CDR3 region: CASSLPTGGPGNTIYF. The CDR3 DNA reads TGCGCCAGCAGCTTGCCGACAGGGGGACCTGGAAACACCATATATTTT.

This chain joins TRBV15 and TRBJ2-7; D unresolved. This CDR3 has 15 amino acids. Germline V lookup: CDR1 LNHNV, CDR2 YYDKDF (reference sequence). The V end was cut by 0 bases, the J end by 6 bases, with 15 bases between. CDR3 DNA sequence: TGTGCCACCAGCAGAGAAAAATTTGGAGATGGCGAGCAGTACTTC. Translated, it gives CATSREKFGDGEQYF.

The chain combines TRBV13 with TRBJ2-2, with 7 bases fitting TRBD2. The J segment lost 0 bases and the V segment lost 2 bases, leaving 6 bases of the junction unmatched. This CDR3 comprises 17 residues. The V gene's germline CDR1 is PRHDT and CDR2 FYEKMQ (reference sequence). CDR3 DNA: TGTGCCAGCAGCTTACCCCTGGGGGGGGCGAACACCGGGGAGCTGTTTTTT. Protein sequence: CASSLPLGGANTGELFF.

This clonotype was seen a handful of times. The rearrangement uses TRBV7-2 and TRBJ1-5; D gene unclear. Germline assignment: CDR1 SGHTA and CDR2 FQGNSA. The CDR3 has 16 residues. Trimming removed 1 base at V and 0 bases at J, with 10 bases between. CDR3 protein: CASSLVGTYSNQPQHF. The DNA for the CDR3 is TGTGCCAGCAGCTTAGTCGGAACCTATAGCAATCAGCCCCAGCATTTT. The full variable domain, completed using reference TRBV7-2 and TRBJ1-5, is GAGVSQSPSNKVTEKGKDVELRCDPISGHTALYWYRQSLGQGLEFLIYFQGNSAPDKSGLPSDRFSAERTGGSVSTLTIQRTQQEDSAVYLCASSLVGTYSNQPQHFGDGTRLSIL.

This clonotype was counted a few times. This chain uses TRBV7-9 with TRBJ2-3; 7 bases line up with TRBD2. Germline V gene data show CDR1 as SEHNR and CDR2 as FQNEAQ (reference sequence). V shed 8 bases, J shed 4 bases, and the junction held 12 bases outside the gene matches. The CDR3 runs to 15 residues. CDR3 bases: TGTGCCAGCCTCTTATTGGCGGGGGACGCAGATACGCAGTATTTT. Translating gives CASLLLAGDADTQYF.

Only a few counts were recorded for this clonotype. The rearrangement joins TRBV6-2 or TRBV6-3 to TRBJ2-7, with 10 nucleotides matching TRBD1. Germline V gene data show CDR1 as MNHEY and CDR2 as SVGEGT. V lost 6 bases, J lost 0 bases, and 5 bases stayed unmatched. The CDR3 has 15 residues. The CDR3 loop is CASRTDRGASYEQYF. The CDR3 DNA is TGTGCCAGCAGGACGGACAGGGGGGCCTCCTACGAGCAGTACTTC.

This clonotype came up a few times. The V call is TRBV3-1, the J call TRBJ2-5, with 12 positions matching TRBD2. The CDR3 is 17 amino acids. Unmatched junction bases numbered 9, after V lost 2 bases and J lost 5 bases. Germline CDR1 is LGHDT and CDR2 is YNNKEL (reference sequence). This chain's CDR3 is CASSQNGLAGRLETQYF. The CDR3 DNA follows: TGTGCCAGCAGCCAAAACGGACTAGCGGGGAGGTTGGAGACCCAGTACTTC.

In its sample, this clonotype was seen a few times. CDR3 DNA sequence: TGTGCCAGCAGTGAAGCGGATTCGGGATGGAATGAGCAGTTCTTC. Translation: CASSEADSGWNEQFF. This rearrangement joins TRBV2 to TRBJ2-5, with a weak D call TRBD2 (5 bases). The J call is uncertain, as TRBJ2-1 better fits the DNA end. From germline, CDR1 is SNHLY and CDR2 FYNNEI. The CDR3 extends over 15 amino acids.

This rearrangement joins TRBV11-2 to TRBJ2-1, with no clear D. Near its end, the DNA agrees better with TRBJ2-5, so the J call may be wrong. The CDR3 consists of 12 residues. The germline CDR1 and CDR2 sequences are SGHAT and FQNNGV. CDR3 DNA: TGTGCCAGCAGCTTAGATAAAGAGACCCAGTACTTC. Translation: CASSLDKETQYF.

In its sample, this clonotype was seen many times. CDR3 loop: CASSLGGIGQGNIQYF. As DNA, the CDR3 is TGTGCCAGCAGCTTAGGCGGGATTGGACAGGGGAACATTCAGTACTTC. The chain recombines TRBV7-2 with TRBJ2-4, with 9 bases identical to TRBD1. This CDR3 spans 16 amino acids. Germline V gives CDR1 SGHTA, CDR2 FQGNSA. The V and J ends lost 1 base and 7 bases, in that order; junction bases with no gene match: 8.

The chain is built from TRBV7-9 and TRBJ2-5; TRBD1 matches at 8 bases. Germline V gives CDR1 SEHNR, CDR2 FQNEAQ (reference sequence). CDR3 size: 12 residues. V was clipped by 8 bases and J by 1 base; unmatched bases: 0. Here the CDR3 reads CASDRGQETQYF. DNA for the CDR3: TGTGCCAGCGACAGGGGCCAAGAGACCCAGTACTTC. Filled out from reference TRBV7-9 and TRBJ2-5, the complete variable domain reads DTGVSQNPRHKITKRGQNVTFRCDPISEHNRLYWYRQTLGQGPEFLTYFQNEAQLEKSRLLSDRFSAERPKGSFSTLEIQRTEQGDSAMYLCASDRGQETQYFGPGTRLLVL.

The genes are TRBV28 and TRBJ2-7, with unresolved D. Germline CDR1 MDHEN, CDR2 SYDVKM. The germline V and J ends were trimmed by 3 bases and 6 bases, with 12 bases remaining between them. The length of the CDR3 is 13 residues. The CDR3 DNA follows: TGTGCCAGCAGTTTTACTAAATCGGGCGAGCAGTACTTC. Protein: CASSFTKSGEQYF. Full variable domain (outside the CDR3, taken from reference TRBV28 and TRBJ2-7): DVKVTQSSRYLVKRTGEKVFLECVQDMDHENMFWYRQDPGLGLRLIYFSYDVKMKEKGDIPEGYSVSREKKERFSLILESASTNQTSMYLCASSFTKSGEQYFGPGTRLTVT.

This clonotype was counted at least ten times. The genes are TRBV7-2 and TRBJ2-1; D is ambiguous. There are 12 residues in the CDR3. Between the trimmed V and J ends, which lost 1 base and 6 bases, there was a span of 4 bases. The germline V gene encodes CDR1 SGHTA and CDR2 FQGNSA. CDR3 sequence (DNA): TGTGCCAGCAGCTTAGGGCTCAATGAGCAGTTCTTC. This codes for CASSLGLNEQFF.

The chain joins TRBV7-9 to TRBJ2-7; 7 bases fit TRBD2. Germline loops: CDR1 SEHNR, CDR2 FQNEAQ (reference sequence). Trimming removed 3 bases from V and 5 bases from J; junction bases left unmatched: 4. The CDR3 totals 13 residues. The CDR3 DNA follows: TGTGCCAGCAGCTTGGGAGGGGTCCACGAGCAGTACTTC. Translation: CASSLGGVHEQYF.

This clonotype was recorded a few times. The J gene is TRBJ1-2, the V gene TRBV29-1; no clear D. Trimming removed 0 bases at V and 8 bases at J, with 7 bases between. From germline, CDR1 is SQVTM and CDR2 ANQGSEA. CDR3 size: 11 residues. CDR3 in DNA: TGCAGCGTTGAAGATCATCAGGGCTACACCTTC. It is translated as CSVEDHQGYTF.

In DNA, the CDR3 is TGTGCCAGCAGCTCCGGAGAGGATACGCAGTATTTT. Translating it yields CASSSGEDTQYF. The V and J genes are TRBV7-9 and TRBJ2-3; D call uncertain. The CDR3 has 12 amino acids. In germline, CDR1 is SEHNR, CDR2 FQNEAQ (reference sequence). V was cut by 4 bases and J by 6 bases, with 8 bases left in between.